The rows below give T cell receptor beta chains drawn from one sample of a study of OX40 agonist ivuxolimab in advanced cancers. The repertoire was sequenced with immunoSEQ multiplex PCR; TCRdb's copy has only in-frame clones and lacks some. Altogether about 96,000 clones are present, 90% being singletons, with the ten largest covering 1.5% to 2%. The material was CD4+ or CD8+ T cells sorted from blood, obtained in a trial of the OX40 agonist ivuxolimab. These receptors came from an adult with an advanced solid tumor such as melanoma, head and neck, liver or kidney cancer. Each CDR3 is given with its conserved first and last residue. A D gene is named only where the DNA matches it firmly. A clone size is listed for some rows: how often the clone was seen (once, few, many), or a class if it is expanded.

D gene | clone size | J gene | V gene | CDR3 protein | CDR3 DNA
TRBD2 | - | TRBJ2-3 | TRBV2 | CASRRRTSDTDTQYF | TGTGCCAGCAGGCGGAGGACTAGCGACACAGATACGCAGTATTTT
- | - | TRBJ1-5 | TRBV14 | CASSNTGMGGNQPQHF | TGTGCCAGCAGTAATACAGGGATGGGGGGCAATCAGCCCCAGCATTTT
- | - | TRBJ1-3 | TRBV19 | CASTGDSGNTIYF | TGTGCCAGTACCGGTGACTCTGGAAACACCATATATTTT
- | once | TRBJ2-4 | TRBV19 | CASSIQQGLAKNIQYF | TGTGCCAGTAGTATACAACAGGGCCTAGCCAAAAACATTCAGTACTTC
- | once | TRBJ1-1 | TRBV7-2 | CASSLVPGYEAFF | TGTGCCAGCAGCTTAGTACCGGGGTACGAAGCTTTCTTT
TRBD2 | - | TRBJ2-2 | TRBV29-1 | CSVGLAGGAGELFF | TGCAGCGTGGGACTAGCGGGAGGTGCCGGGGAGCTGTTTTTT
- | - | TRBJ1-4 | TRBV5-1 | CASSFGLSNEKLFF | TGCGCCAGCAGCTTTGGACTGAGTAATGAAAAACTGTTTTTT
- | - | TRBJ1-2 | TRBV19 | CASSIEVSYYGYTF | TGTGCCAGTAGTATTGAGGTATCCTACTATGGCTACACCTTC
TRBD1 | - | TRBJ1-1 | TRBV27 | CASSTGTGGTEAFF | TGTGCCAGCAGCACCGGGACAGGGGGGACTGAAGCTTTCTTT
TRBD1 | - | TRBJ2-3 | TRBV5-4 | CASSPQGLTDTQYF | TGTGCCAGCAGCCCACAGGGGCTCACAGATACGCAGTATTTT
- | - | TRBJ1-3 | TRBV18 | CASSPGGTGNTIYF | TGTGCCAGCTCACCAGGAGGAACGGGAAACACCATATATTTT
TRBD1 | - | TRBJ2-7 | TRBV10-3 | CATTKANRDSYEQYF | TGTGCCACCACCAAAGCAAACCGGGACAGCTACGAGCAGTACTTC
- | - | TRBJ2-5 | TRBV5-6 | CASSGSWEEGETQYF | TGTGCCAGCAGCGGCTCCTGGGAGGAGGGAGAGACCCAGTACTTC
TRBD2 | - | TRBJ2-1 | TRBV11-3 | CASSLGTSVDNEQFF | TGTGCCAGCAGCCTCGGGACTAGCGTAGACAATGAGCAGTTCTTC
- | - | TRBJ1-2 | TRBV18 | CASSPRGSGIRLTDGYTF | TGTGCCAGCTCACCCCGGGGATCTGGGATAAGGCTTACGGACGGCTACACCTTC
- | - | TRBJ2-7 | TRBV15 | CATSRDSGGYEQYF | TGTGCCACCAGCAGAGATTCGGGTGGATACGAGCAGTACTTC
TRBD1 | few | TRBJ2-7 | TRBV7-2 | CASSLGEGGIIYEQYF | TGTGCCAGCAGCTTAGGTGAAGGGGGCATTATTTACGAGCAGTACTTC
- | once | TRBJ2-3 | TRBV7-2 | CASDTFADTQYF | TGTGCCAGCGATACGTTTGCAGATACGCAGTATTTT
- | - | TRBJ1-6 | TRBV30 | CAWSVSGYASPLHF | TGTGCCTGGAGTGTATCAGGGTATGCGTCACCCCTCCACTTT
- | - | TRBJ2-5 | TRBV5-1 | CASSLLGEGTQYF | TGCGCCAGCAGCTTGCTGGGAGAGGGGACCCAGTACTTC
- | - | TRBJ1-1 | TRBV9 | CASSVGRGNLNTEAFF | TGTGCCAGCAGCGTAGGGAGGGGAAACTTGAACACTGAAGCTTTCTTT
TRBD2 | - | TRBJ2-7 | TRBV9 | CASSPREGLFYEQYF | TGTGCCAGCAGCCCGCGGGAGGGCCTTTTTTACGAGCAGTACTTC
TRBD2 | - | TRBJ2-1 | TRBV5-1 | CASQGLAGLHEQFF | TGCGCCAGCCAGGGACTAGCGGGATTGCATGAGCAGTTCTTC
- | - | TRBJ2-1 | TRBV15 | CATSRGKLRRGNEQFF | TGTGCCACCAGCAGAGGGAAGCTCAGGCGGGGCAATGAGCAGTTCTTC
- | - | TRBJ1-3 | TRBV7-2 | CATRGDAGNTIYF | TGTGCCACCCGGGGGGACGCCGGAAACACCATATATTTT
TRBD1 | - | TRBJ2-3 | TRBV6-5 | CASSLQGARNTQYF | TGTGCCAGCAGTCTACAGGGGGCGCGGAATACGCAGTATTTT
- | - | TRBJ1-5 | TRBV4-1 | CASSQVDRQPQHF | TGCGCCAGCAGCCAAGTGGATCGTCAGCCCCAGCATTTT
- | once | TRBJ1-4 | TRBV6-6 | CASSYRGAEEKLFF | TGTGCCAGCAGTTACCGGGGGGCAGAAGAAAAACTGTTTTTT
- | once | TRBJ2-7 | TRBV5-1 | CASRQDAYTYEQYF | TGCGCCAGCAGACAGGACGCGTATACCTACGAGCAGTACTTC
TRBD1 | - | TRBJ2-7 | TRBV7-9 | CASSSETGFVLYF | TGTGCCAGCAGCTCTGAGACAGGGTTTGTTCTGTACTTC
TRBD2 | - | TRBJ2-1 | TRBV4-3 | CASSQDPGLRNEQFF | TGCGCCAGCAGCCAAGATCCGGGACTAAGAAATGAGCAGTTCTTC
TRBD1 | once | TRBJ1-6 | TRBV5-1 | CASSLGGPGQNNSPLHF | TGCGCCAGCAGCTTGGGGGGACCGGGACAGAATAATTCACCCCTCCACTTT